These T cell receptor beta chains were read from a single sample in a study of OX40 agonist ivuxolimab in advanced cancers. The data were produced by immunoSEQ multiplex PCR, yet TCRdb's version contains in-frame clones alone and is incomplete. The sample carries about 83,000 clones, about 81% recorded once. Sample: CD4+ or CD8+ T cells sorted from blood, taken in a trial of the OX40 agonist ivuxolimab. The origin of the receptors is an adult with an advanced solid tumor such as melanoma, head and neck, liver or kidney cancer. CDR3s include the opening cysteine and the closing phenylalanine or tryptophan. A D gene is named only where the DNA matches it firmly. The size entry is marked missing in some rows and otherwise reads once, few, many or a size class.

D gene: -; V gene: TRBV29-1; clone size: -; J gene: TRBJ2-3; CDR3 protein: CSVEGGSTDTQYF; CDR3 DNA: TGCAGCGTTGAGGGCGGGAGCACAGATACGCAGTATTTT
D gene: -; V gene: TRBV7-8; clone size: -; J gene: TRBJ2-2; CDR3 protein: CASSRRGGVLNTGELFF; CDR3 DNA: TGTGCCAGCAGCCGAAGGGGGGGCGTACTGAACACCGGGGAGCTGTTTTTT
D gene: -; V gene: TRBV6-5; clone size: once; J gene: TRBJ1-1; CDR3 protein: CASSYGGNTEAFF; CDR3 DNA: TGTGCCAGCAGTTATGGTGGAAACACTGAAGCTTTCTTT
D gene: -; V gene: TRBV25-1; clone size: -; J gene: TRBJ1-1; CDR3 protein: CASSVQATSEAFF; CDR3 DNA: TGTGCCAGCAGCGTCCAGGCCACTTCCGAAGCTTTCTTT
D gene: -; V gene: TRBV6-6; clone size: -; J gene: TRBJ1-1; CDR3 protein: CASSRDTYTEAFF; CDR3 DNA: TGTGCCAGCAGTCGGGACACCTACACTGAAGCTTTCTTT
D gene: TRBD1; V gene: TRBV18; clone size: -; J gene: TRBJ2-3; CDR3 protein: CASSPPGTGADTQYF; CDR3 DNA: TGTGCCAGCTCACCTCCCGGGACAGGGGCAGATACGCAGTATTTT
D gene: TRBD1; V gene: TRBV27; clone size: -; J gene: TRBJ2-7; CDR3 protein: CASSLTGGPYEQYF; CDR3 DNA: TGTGCCAGCAGTTTAACAGGGGGACCCTACGAGCAGTACTTC
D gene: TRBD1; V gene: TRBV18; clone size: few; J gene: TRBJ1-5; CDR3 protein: CASSPGDRVGEPQHF; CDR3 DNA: TGTGCCAGCTCACCAGGGGACAGGGTAGGAGAGCCCCAGCATTTT
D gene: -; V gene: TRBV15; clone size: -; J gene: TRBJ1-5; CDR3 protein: CATSRVEGYGDQPQHF; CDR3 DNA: TGTGCCACCAGCAGAGTAGAAGGGTATGGGGATCAGCCCCAGCATTTT
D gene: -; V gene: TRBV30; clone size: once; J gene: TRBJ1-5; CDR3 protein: CAWSVPEGLSNQPQHF; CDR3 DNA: TGTGCCTGGAGTGTACCGGAGGGTTTGAGCAATCAGCCCCAGCATTTT
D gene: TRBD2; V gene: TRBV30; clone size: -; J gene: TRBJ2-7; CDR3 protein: CAWSRGRGMNEQYF; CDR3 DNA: TGTGCCTGGAGTCGCGGGAGAGGTATGAACGAGCAGTACTTC
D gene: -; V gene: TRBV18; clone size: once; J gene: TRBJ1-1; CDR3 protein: CASSPPPAGSTEAFF; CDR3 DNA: TGTGCCAGCTCACCACCTCCTGCAGGGTCCACTGAAGCTTTCTTT
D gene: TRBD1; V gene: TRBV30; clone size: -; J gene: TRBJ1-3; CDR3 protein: CAWRVSGTVSGNTIYF; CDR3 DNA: TGTGCCTGGAGAGTTTCCGGGACAGTCTCTGGAAACACCATATATTTT
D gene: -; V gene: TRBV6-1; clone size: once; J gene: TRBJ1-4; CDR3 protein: CASSESLAGSGEKLFF; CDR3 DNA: TGTGCCAGCAGTGAAAGTCTTGCGGGGTCGGGTGAAAAACTGTTTTTT
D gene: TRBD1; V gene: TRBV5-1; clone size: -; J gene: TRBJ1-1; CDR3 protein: CASSYRGQDTEAFF; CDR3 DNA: TGCGCCAGCAGCTATAGGGGGCAGGACACTGAAGCTTTCTTT
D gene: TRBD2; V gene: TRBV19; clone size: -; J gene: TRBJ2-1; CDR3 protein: CASSKREIYNEQFF; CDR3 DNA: TGTGCCAGTAGTAAGCGGGAGATCTACAATGAGCAGTTCTTC
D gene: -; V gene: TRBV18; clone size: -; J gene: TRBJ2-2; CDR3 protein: CASSPAGELFF; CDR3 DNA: TGTGCCAGCTCACCGGCCGGGGAGCTGTTTTTT
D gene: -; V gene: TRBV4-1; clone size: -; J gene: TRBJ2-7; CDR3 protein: CASSQREGANPIYEQYF; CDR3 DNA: TGCGCCAGCAGCCAGCGTGAAGGGGCAAACCCGATCTACGAGCAGTACTTC
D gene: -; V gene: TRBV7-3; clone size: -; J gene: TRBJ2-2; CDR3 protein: CASSPVAGELFF; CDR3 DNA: TGTGCCAGCAGCCCCGTGGCCGGGGAGCTGTTTTTT
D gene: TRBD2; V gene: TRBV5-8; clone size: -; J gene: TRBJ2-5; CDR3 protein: CASSLPASGSHKETQYF; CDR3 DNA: TGTGCCAGCAGCTTGCCGGCTAGCGGGAGTCATAAAGAGACCCAGTACTTC
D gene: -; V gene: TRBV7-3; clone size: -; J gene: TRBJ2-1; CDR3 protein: CASSRDPSNEQFF; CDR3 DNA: TGTGCCAGCAGCCGGGACCCCTCCAATGAGCAGTTCTTC
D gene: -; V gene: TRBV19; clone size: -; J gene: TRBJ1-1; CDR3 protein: CASIATYITEAFF; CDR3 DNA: TGTGCCAGTATAGCGACGTACATTACTGAAGCTTTCTTT
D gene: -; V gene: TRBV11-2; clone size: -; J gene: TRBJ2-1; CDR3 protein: CASAIVRSSYNEQFF; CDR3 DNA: TGTGCCAGCGCCATTGTCAGGAGCTCCTACAATGAGCAGTTCTTC
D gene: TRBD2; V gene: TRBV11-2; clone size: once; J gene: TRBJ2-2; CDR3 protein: CASSLPAGSVNTGELFF; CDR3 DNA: TGTGCCAGCAGCTTACCAGCGGGATCGGTCAACACCGGGGAGCTGTTTTTT
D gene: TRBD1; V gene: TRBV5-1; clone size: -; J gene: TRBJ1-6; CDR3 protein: CASSLGGQGHSPLHF; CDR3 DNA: TGCGCCAGCAGCTTGGGGGGACAGGGCCATTCACCCCTCCACTTT
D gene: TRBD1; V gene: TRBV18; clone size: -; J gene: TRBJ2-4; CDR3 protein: CASSPWDRGIMAKNIQYF; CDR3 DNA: TGTGCCAGCTCACCATGGGACAGGGGTATAATGGCCAAAAACATTCAGTACTTC
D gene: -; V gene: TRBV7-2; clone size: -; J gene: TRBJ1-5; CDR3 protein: CASSPRIGATNQPQHF; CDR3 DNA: TGTGCCAGCAGCCCCAGGATCGGGGCCACGAATCAGCCCCAGCATTTT
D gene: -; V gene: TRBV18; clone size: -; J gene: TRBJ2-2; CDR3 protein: CASSETRTGELFF; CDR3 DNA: TGTGCCAGCTCTGAGACCCGCACCGGGGAGCTGTTTTTT
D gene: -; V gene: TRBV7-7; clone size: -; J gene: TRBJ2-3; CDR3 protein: CASSLSVLSTDTQYF; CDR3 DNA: TGTGCTAGCAGCTTAAGCGTTCTTAGCACAGATACGCAGTATTTT
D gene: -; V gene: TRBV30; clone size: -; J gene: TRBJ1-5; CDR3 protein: CAWSPGPLRPQHF; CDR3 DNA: TGTGCCTGGAGTCCCGGGCCCCTCAGGCCCCAGCATTTT
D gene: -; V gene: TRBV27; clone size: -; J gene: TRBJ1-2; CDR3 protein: CASSLTGPYGYTF; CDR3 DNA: TGTGCCAGCAGTTTAACCGGACCCTATGGCTACACCTTC
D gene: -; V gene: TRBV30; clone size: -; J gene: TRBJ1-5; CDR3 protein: CAWSAGTQNQPQHF; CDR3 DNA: TGTGCCTGGAGCGCCGGGACCCAGAATCAGCCCCAGCATTTT
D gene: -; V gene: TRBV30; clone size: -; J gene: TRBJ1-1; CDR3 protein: CAWSEGLLNTEAFF; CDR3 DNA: TGTGCCTGGAGTGAGGGACTCCTGAACACTGAAGCTTTCTTT
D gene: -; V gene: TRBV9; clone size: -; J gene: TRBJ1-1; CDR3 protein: CASSVEANTEAFF; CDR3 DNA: TGTGCCAGCAGCGTAGAGGCGAACACTGAAGCTTTCTTT
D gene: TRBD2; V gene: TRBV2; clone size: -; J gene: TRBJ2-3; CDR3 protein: CASSARGGRARTDTQYF; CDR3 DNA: TGTGCCAGCAGTGCCCGCGGCGGGAGGGCCCGCACAGATACGCAGTATTTT
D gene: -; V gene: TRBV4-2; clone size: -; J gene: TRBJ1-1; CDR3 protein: CASSQVHGVNTEAFF; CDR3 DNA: TGTGCCAGCAGCCAAGTACACGGGGTGAACACTGAAGCTTTCTTT
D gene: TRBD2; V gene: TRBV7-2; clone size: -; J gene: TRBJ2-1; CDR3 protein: CASSLTSSSYNEQFF; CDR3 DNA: TGTGCCAGCAGTTTGACTAGCTCCTCCTACAATGAGCAGTTCTTC
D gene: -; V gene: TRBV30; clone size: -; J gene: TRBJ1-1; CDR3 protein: CAFRPQGNTEAFF; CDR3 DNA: TGTGCCTTTAGACCTCAGGGTAACACTGAAGCTTTCTTT
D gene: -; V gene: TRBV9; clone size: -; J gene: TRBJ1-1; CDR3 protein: CASSVVGAGEAFF; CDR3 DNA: TGTGCCAGCAGCGTAGTAGGGGCCGGTGAAGCTTTCTTT
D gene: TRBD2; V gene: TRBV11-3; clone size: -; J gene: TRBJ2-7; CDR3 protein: CASIISGGGILHEQYF; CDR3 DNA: TGTGCCAGCATCATCTCGGGGGGAGGAATTCTGCACGAGCAGTACTTC
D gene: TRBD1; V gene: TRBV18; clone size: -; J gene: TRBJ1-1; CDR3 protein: CASSSGWTGNTEAFF; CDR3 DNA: TGTGCCAGCTCGTCAGGGTGGACAGGGAACACTGAAGCTTTCTTT
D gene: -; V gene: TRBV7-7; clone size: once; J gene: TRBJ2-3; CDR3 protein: CASSLDLRDTQYF; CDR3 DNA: TGTGCTAGCAGCTTAGATCTAAGGGATACGCAGTATTTT